Shown below are 17 T cell receptor beta chains from a single sample sequenced in a study of T cells in Graves' hyperthyroidism and ophthalmopathy. Template material for amplifying TCR beta CDR3 regions consisted of RNA transcripts. With the HTBI primer set, the TCR CDR3 went through a first round of RT-PCR. TCRdb re-called the multiplex PCR reads through MiXCR, storing one row per CDR3 protein. The sample lists approximately 400,000 distinct CDR3 sequences, roughly 13% occurring once. The sequenced material came from blood. Receptor source: a man aged 45-60 years with Graves' ophthalmopathy.

Concerning this clonotype itself: This may be a read error: a much more frequent sequence differs by one nucleotide. V usage is TRBV7-9 and J usage is TRBJ1-3; D uncertain. From germline, CDR1 is SEHNR and CDR2 FQNEAQ (reference sequence). The CDR3 runs to 12 residues. The germline V and J ends were trimmed by 4 bases and 3 bases, with 4 bases remaining between them. The CDR3 here is CASSSYGNTIYF. The CDR3 region has the DNA TGTGCCAGCAGCTCATATGGAAACACCATATATTTT.

The DNA for the CDR3 is TGTGCCAGCAGTAGGGACAGCGATGCTGAGCAGTTCTTC. It encodes CASSRDSDAEQFF. The chain has TRBV28 and TRBJ2-1, with 7 bases aligning to TRBD1. There are 13 residues in the CDR3. Trimming cost V 5 bases and J 9 bases; bases outside gene matches: 7. Germline values: CDR1 MDHEN, CDR2 SYDVKM.

This clonotype was seen ten or more times. The V call is TRBV2, the J call TRBJ2-5; TRBD2 matches 10 bases. Germline-derived CDR1 and CDR2 are SNHLY and FYNNEI. CDR3 length equals 16 residues. The junction had 11 bases not matched to a gene; V was cut back by 6 bases and J by 4 bases. Here the CDR3 DNA reads TGTGCCAGCAGCGCCCGAAGCGGGAGGGCCGGAGAGACCCAGTACTTC. Encoded protein: CASSARSGRAGETQYF.

The rearrangement uses TRBV20-1 and TRBJ2-5; unclear D gene. Germline V CDR1 and CDR2: DFQATT, SNEGSKA (reference sequence). The V end lost 6 bases, the J end lost 4 bases, and 21 bases lay between the germline ends. This CDR3 has 15 amino acids. The CDR3 is CSAPMGSSWGETQYF. CDR3 coding DNA: TGCAGTGCCCCCATGGGATCAAGCTGGGGAGAGACCCAGTACTTC.

This clonotype was counted at least ten times. V gene TRBV20-1 combines with J gene TRBJ1-3; D is ambiguous. The CDR3 covers 18 residues. Germline values: CDR1 DFQATT, CDR2 SNEGSKA (reference sequence). V lost 1 base and J lost 0, with 19 bases in between. The CDR3 spells CSARGPPSAVNSGNTIYF. The CDR3 region has the DNA TGCAGTGCTAGAGGACCGCCAAGCGCTGTCAACTCTGGAAACACCATATATTTT.

V usage is TRBV20-1 and J usage is TRBJ2-3, with 11 bases aligning to TRBD2. Germline trimming cut 6 bases from V and 6 bases from J; bases unmatched to any gene: 14. CDR3 length equals 16 residues. Germline V CDR1 and CDR2: DFQATT, SNEGSKA (reference sequence). The CDR3: CSAQRRGGLAADTQYF. The CDR3 DNA is TGCAGTGCACAACGGAGGGGGGGACTAGCGGCTGATACGCAGTATTTT.

This clonotype was seen at least ten times. The chain links TRBV12-3 or TRBV12-4 to TRBJ2-2, with 10 bases matching TRBD2. CDR3 length equals 16 residues. J lost 7 bases, V lost 6 bases, and 11 bases had no gene match. CDR3 loop: CASRGGASGSYGELFF. The CDR3 bases are TGTGCCAGCAGGGGAGGGGCTAGCGGGAGTTACGGGGAGCTGTTTTTT.

This clonotype has ten or more counts. CDR3 protein: CASSLQGLAGGREQYF. CDR3 sequence (DNA): TGCGCCAGCAGCTTGCAGGGACTAGCGGGAGGGCGCGAGCAGTACTTC. The chain is built from TRBV5-1 and TRBJ2-7; TRBD2 matches at 16 bases. After removal of 1 base from V and 6 bases from J, the junction contained 4 bases not matched to a gene. Looked up from germline, CDR1 is SGHRS and CDR2 is YFSETQ. The length of the CDR3 is 16 residues.

The chain is built from TRBV19 and TRBJ1-2; perhaps TRBD1 as D (5 bases). Germline CDR1 is LNHDA and CDR2 is SQIVND (reference sequence). Trimming removed 2 bases at V and 7 bases at J, with 17 bases between. The CDR3 loop spans 15 amino acids. CDR3 DNA sequence: TGTGCCAGTAGTATAAGGGGACTCGGGTTTGGTGGCTACACCTTC. Translated, it gives CASSIRGLGFGGYTF.

The sample holds many counts of this clonotype. The rearrangement links TRBV7-9 to TRBJ2-1, with TRBD2 matching 9 bases. Unmatched junction bases numbered 16, after V lost 7 bases and J lost 3 bases. The V gene's germline CDR1 is SEHNR and CDR2 FQNEAQ (reference sequence). This CDR3 comprises 18 residues. The CDR3 loop reads CASTLGGLAGNNYNEQFF. The CDR3 nucleotides read TGTGCCAGCACCCTAGGGGGTCTAGCGGGAAACAACTACAATGAGCAGTTCTTC.

V is TRBV29-1 and J is TRBJ1-1; D possibly corresponds to TRBD1 (5 bases). The CDR3 totals 11 residues. V shed 3 bases and J shed 3 bases, with 5 bases lying between them. Germline V CDR1 and CDR2: SQVTM, ANQGSEA. The CDR3 DNA follows: TGCAGCGTTGACAGGGACACTGAAGCTTTCTTT. Protein product: CSVDRDTEAFF.

The sample holds many counts of this clonotype. The V call is TRBV20-1, the J call TRBJ2-2; 10 bases fit TRBD2. The germline V gene encodes CDR1 DFQATT and CDR2 SNEGSKA (reference sequence). V trimming: 6 bases; J trimming: 5 bases; junction bases outside the gene matches: 9. This CDR3 is 15 amino acids long. The CDR3 DNA is TGCAGTGCCACCCCAACTAGCGGGGTAACCGGGGAGCTGTTTTTT. Its protein is CSATPTSGVTGELFF.

V gene TRBV19 combines with J gene TRBJ1-5, with D maybe TRBD1 (6 bases). The CDR3 consists of 15 residues. V was cut by 5 bases and J by 6 bases, with 17 bases left in between. Germline CDR1 reads LNHDA; CDR2 reads SQIVND (reference sequence). The DNA for the CDR3 is TGTGCCAGTAGTGATCAGGGGTCGTTCATTCAGCCCCAGCATTTT. It codes for CASSDQGSFIQPQHF.

The genes are TRBV9 and TRBJ1-1, with D possibly being TRBD1 (5 bases). The germline V and J ends were trimmed by 5 bases and 3 bases, with 14 bases remaining between them. The germline gives CDR1 SGDLS, CDR2 YYNGEE. The CDR3 has 14 amino acids. CDR3 nucleotide sequence: TGTGCCAGCAGGGGGGGAGGGCGCGACACTGAAGCTTTCTTT. Translating it yields CASRGGGRDTEAFF.

The chain has TRBV24-1 and TRBJ2-5; the match to TRBD1 covers 7 bases. V shed 9 bases and J 4 bases; nucleotides not matched to a gene: 7. From germline, CDR1 is KGHDR and CDR2 SFDVKD. The CDR3 sequence is 13 residues long. CDR3 bases: TGTGCCACCGGAAGGGACAGCCGAGAGACCCAGTACTTC. Its protein is CATGRDSRETQYF.

This clonotype came up many times. The chain employs TRBV28 and TRBJ1-1, with D uncertain. Germline V gives CDR1 MDHEN, CDR2 SYDVKM. The CDR3 is 13 residues long. In DNA form, the CDR3 reads TGTGCGGCCAGACCGCAAATGAACACTGAAGCTTTCTTT. It is translated as CAARPQMNTEAFF.

This clonotype was detected ten times or more. This chain links TRBV5-1 with TRBJ2-2, with D perhaps TRBD1 (5 bases). V was cut by 4 bases and J by 0 bases, with 10 bases left in between. CDR3 length: 15 residues. CDR1 is SGHRS and CDR2 is YFSETQ in the germline V gene. The CDR3 nucleotides read TGCGCCAGCAGCCCTTCGACAGCGAACACCGGGGAGCTGTTTTTT. This encodes CASSPSTANTGELFF.